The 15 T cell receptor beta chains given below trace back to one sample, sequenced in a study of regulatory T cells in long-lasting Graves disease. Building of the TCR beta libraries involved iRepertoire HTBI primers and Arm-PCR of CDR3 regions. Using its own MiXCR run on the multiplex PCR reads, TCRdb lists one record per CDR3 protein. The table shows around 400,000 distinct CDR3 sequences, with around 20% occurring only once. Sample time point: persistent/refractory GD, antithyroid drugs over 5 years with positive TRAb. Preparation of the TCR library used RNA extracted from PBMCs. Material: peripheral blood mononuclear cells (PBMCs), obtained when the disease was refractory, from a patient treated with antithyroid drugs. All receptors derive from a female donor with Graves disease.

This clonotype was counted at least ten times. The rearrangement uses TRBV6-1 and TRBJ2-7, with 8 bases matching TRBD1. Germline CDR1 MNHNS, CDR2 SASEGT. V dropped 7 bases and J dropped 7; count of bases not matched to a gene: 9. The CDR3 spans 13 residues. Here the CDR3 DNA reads TGTGCCAGCAATAACCATCAGGGGGCTGAGCAGTACTTC. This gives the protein CASNNHQGAEQYF.

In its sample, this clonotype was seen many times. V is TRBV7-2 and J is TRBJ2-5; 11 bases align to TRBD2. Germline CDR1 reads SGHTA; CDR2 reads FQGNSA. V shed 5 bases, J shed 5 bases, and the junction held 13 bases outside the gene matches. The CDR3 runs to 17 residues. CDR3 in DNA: TGTGCCAGCAGCACCCGTAGTAGCGGGAGGGCCGGGGAGACCCAGTACTTC. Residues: CASSTRSSGRAGETQYF.

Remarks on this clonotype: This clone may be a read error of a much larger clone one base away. CDR3 in amino acids: CASSRNEGCTF. DNA for the CDR3: TGTGCCAGCAGCAGGAATGAGGGCTGCACCTTC. V usage is TRBV28 and J usage is TRBJ1-2; D is ambiguous. The CDR3 extends over 11 amino acids. The germline CDR1 and CDR2 sequences are MDHEN and SYDVKM.

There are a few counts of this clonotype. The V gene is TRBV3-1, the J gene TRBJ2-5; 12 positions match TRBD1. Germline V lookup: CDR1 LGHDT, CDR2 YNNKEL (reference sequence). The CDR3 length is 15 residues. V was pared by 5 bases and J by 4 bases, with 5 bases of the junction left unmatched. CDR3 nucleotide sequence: TGTGCCAGCAGCGCGCGGGACAGGGGGCGAGAGACCCAGTACTTC. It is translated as CASSARDRGRETQYF.

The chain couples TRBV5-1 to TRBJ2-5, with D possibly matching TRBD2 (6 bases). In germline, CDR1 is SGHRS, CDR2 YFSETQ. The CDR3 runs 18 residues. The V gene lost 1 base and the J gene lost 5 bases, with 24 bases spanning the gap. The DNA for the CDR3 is TGCGCCAGCAGCTTGTGGGTCGGAGCTCCGGGGGAGCGGGAGACCCAGTACTTC. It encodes CASSLWVGAPGERETQYF.

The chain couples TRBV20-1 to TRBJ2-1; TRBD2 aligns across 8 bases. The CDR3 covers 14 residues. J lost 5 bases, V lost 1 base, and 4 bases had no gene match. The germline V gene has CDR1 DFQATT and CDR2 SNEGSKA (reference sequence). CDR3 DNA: TGCAGTGCTAGAGTAGCGGGGTCCAACAATGAGCAGTTCTTC. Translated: CSARVAGSNNEQFF.

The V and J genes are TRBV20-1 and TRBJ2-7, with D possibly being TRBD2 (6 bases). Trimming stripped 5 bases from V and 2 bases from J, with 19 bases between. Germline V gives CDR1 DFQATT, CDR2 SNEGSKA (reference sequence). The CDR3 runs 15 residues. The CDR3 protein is CSAHPVASDTYEQYF. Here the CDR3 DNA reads TGCAGTGCTCACCCCGTGGCTAGCGACACCTACGAGCAGTACTTC.

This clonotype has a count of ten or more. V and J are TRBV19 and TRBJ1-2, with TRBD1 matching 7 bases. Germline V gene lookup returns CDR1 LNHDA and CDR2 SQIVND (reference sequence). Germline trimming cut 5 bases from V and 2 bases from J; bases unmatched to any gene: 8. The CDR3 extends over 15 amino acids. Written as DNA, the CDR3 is TGTGCCAGTAGTGAACGGGACAGCGGGAACTATGGCTACACCTTC. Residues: CASSERDSGNYGYTF.

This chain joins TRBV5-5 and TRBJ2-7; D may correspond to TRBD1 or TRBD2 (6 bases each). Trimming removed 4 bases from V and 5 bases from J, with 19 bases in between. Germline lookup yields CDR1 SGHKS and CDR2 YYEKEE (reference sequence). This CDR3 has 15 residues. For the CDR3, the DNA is TGTGCCAGCAGCATCCCCTCCGGGGGCGAAGACGAGCAGTACTTC. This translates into CASSIPSGGEDEQYF. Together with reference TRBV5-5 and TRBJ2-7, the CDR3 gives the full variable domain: DAGVTQSPTHLIKTRGQQVTLRCSPISGHKSVSWYQQVLGQGPQFIFQYYEKEERGRGNFPDRFSARQFPNYSSELNVNALLLGDSALYLCASSIPSGGEDEQYFGPGTRLTVT.

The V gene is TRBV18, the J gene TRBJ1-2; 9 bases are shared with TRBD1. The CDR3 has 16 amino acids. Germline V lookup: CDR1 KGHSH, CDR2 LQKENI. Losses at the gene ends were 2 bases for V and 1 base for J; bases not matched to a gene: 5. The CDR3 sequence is CASSPMTGGYNYGYTF. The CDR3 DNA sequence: TGTGCCAGCTCACCAATGACAGGGGGGTATAACTATGGCTACACCTTC.

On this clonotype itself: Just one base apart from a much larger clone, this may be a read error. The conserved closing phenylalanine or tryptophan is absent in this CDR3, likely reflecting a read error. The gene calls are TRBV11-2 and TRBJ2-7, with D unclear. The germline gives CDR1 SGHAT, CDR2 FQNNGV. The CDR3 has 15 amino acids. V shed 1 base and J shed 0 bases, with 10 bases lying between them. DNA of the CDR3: TGTGCCAGCAGCTTAGCAGCCGATAGCTCCTACGAGCAGTACTCC. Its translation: CASSLAADSSYEQYS.

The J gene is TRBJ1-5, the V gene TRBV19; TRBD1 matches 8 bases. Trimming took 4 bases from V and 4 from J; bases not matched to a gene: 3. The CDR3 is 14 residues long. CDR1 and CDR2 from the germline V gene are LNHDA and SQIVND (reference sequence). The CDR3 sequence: CASSTGDRNQPQHF. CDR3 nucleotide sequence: TGTGCCAGTAGTACGGGGGACAGGAATCAGCCCCAGCATTTT.

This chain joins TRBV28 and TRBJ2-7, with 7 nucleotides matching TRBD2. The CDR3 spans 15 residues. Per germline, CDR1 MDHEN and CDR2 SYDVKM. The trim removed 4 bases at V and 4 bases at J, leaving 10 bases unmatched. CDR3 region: CASSSSPGGGYEQYF. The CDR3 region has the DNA TGTGCCAGCAGTTCCTCCCCGGGCGGGGGTTACGAGCAGTACTTC.

CDR3 nucleotides: TGTGCCAGCAGCCAAGGTATCAACTATGATGACTATGGCTACACCTTC. Translated, it gives CASSQGINYDDYGYTF. The chain employs TRBV4-2 and TRBJ1-2; no reliable D call. Germline CDR1 and CDR2: LGHNA and YNFKEQ. The CDR3 consists of 16 residues. Trimming left V 1 base short and J 3 bases short, with 15 bases between.

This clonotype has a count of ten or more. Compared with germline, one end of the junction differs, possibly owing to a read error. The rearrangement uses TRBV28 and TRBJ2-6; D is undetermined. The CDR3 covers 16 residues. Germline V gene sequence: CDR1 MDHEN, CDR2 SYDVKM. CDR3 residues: CASSLGSASGANVLTF. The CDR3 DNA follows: TGTGCCAGCAGTTTAGGTAGTGCCTCTGGTGCCAACGTCCTGACTTTC.